This paragraph reports one T cell receptor beta chain. Its antigen is unknown. Here immunoSEQ multiplex PCR was the method, and the copy in TCRdb shows in-frame clones only, minus some. The profile shows tens of thousands of clones, 70% to 80% of them singletons. Trimming took 5 bases from V and 3 from J, leaving 11 bases between them. CDR3 size: 14 residues. Germline V CDR1 and CDR2: MNHEY, SVGAGI. This sample is part of a study of PD-1 blockade in classical Hodgkin lymphoma. Turning to the study itself: Nivolumab 3 mg/kg was given intravenously every 2 weeks.

Findings and caveats of the study: The diversity seen at baseline in complete responders resembled that of newly diagnosed patients. Patients who initiated nivolumab within 1 year of ASCT were excluded.

The patients all showed relapse after autologous stem cell transplantation, while their brentuximab vedotin exposure varied. This TCR was recovered from a human donor with classical Hodgkin lymphoma. The source material was peripheral blood mononuclear cells (PBMCs), sampled before the second cycle of nivolumab. This chain joins TRBV6-5 and TRBJ2-1; D remains ambiguous. DNA for the CDR3: TGTGCCAGCAGTAAAAATAACAACTACAATGAGCAGTTCTTC. It yields the protein CASSKNNNYNEQFF.